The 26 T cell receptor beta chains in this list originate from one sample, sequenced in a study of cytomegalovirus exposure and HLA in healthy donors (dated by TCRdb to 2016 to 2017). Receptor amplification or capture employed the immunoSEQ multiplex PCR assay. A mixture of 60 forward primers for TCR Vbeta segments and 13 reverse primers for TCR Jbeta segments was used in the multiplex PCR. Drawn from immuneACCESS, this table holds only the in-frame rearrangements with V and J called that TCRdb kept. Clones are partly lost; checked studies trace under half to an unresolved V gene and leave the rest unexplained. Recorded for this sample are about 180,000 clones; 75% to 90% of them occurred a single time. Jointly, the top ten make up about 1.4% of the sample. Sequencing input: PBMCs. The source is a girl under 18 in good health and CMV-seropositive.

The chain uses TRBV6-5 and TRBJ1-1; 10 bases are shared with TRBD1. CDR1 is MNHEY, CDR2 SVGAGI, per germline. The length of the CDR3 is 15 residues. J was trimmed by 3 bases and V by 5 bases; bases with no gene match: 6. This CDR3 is CASSTRTGGDTEAFF. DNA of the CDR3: TGTGCCAGCAGTACCCGGACAGGGGGGGACACTGAAGCTTTCTTT.

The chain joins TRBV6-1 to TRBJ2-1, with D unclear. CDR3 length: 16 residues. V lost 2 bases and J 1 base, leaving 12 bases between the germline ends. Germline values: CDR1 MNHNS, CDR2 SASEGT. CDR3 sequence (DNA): TGTGCCAGCAGTGAACTAGTCGGAAGGTCCTACAATGAGCAGTTCTTC. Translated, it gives CASSELVGRSYNEQFF.

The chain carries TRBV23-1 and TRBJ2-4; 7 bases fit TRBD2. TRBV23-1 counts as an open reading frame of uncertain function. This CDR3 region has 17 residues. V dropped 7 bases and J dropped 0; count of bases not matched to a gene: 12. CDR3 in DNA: TGCGCCAGCAACATCGGGGGAGGGGCTTTAGCCAAAAACATTCAGTACTTC. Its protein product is CASNIGGGALAKNIQYF.

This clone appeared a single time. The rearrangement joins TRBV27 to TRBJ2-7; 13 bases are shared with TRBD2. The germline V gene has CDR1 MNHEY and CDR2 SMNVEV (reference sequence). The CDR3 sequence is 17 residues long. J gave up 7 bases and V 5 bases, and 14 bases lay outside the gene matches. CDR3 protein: CASSPLPGLAGEGEQYF. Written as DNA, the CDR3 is TGTGCCAGCAGTCCCCTCCCAGGACTAGCGGGAGAAGGAGAGCAGTACTTC.

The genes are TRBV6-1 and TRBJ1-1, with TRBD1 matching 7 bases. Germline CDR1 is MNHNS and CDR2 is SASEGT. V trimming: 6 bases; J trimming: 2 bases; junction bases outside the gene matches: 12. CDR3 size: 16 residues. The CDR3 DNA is TGTGCCAGCAGAGAAACCGGGACAGCTATTAACACTGAAGCTTTCTTT. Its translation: CASRETGTAINTEAFF.

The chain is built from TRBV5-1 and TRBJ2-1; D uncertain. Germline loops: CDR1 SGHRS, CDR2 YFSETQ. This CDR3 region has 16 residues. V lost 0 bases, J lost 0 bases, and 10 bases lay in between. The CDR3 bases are TGCGCCAGCAGCTTGGTACGGTCGAGCTCCTACAATGAGCAGTTCTTC. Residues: CASSLVRSSSYNEQFF.

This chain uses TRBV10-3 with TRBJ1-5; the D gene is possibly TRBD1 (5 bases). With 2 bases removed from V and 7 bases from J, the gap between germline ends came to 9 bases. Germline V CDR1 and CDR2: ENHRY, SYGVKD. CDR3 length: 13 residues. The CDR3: CAISEQGRQPQHF. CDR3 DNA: TGTGCCATCAGTGAGCAGGGTCGGCAGCCCCAGCATTTT.

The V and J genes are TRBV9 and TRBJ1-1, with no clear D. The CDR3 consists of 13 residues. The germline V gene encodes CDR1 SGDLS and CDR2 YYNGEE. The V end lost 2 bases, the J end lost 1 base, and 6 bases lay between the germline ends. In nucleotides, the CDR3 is TGTGCCAGCAGCGTCAGTTGGAACACTGAAGCTTTCTTT. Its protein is CASSVSWNTEAFF.

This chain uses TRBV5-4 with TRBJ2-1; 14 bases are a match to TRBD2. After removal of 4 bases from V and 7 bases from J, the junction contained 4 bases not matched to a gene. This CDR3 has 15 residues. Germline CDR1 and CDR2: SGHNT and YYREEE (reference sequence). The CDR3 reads CASSGGLAGGNEQFF. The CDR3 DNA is TGTGCCAGCAGCGGAGGACTAGCGGGAGGAAATGAGCAGTTCTTC.

The CDR3 region is CASSLDWDRVYEQYF. As DNA, the CDR3 is TGCGCCAGCAGCTTGGACTGGGACAGGGTCTACGAGCAGTACTTC. This sequence joins TRBV5-1 and TRBJ2-7; TRBD1 matches 9 bases. Germline CDR1 is SGHRS and CDR2 is YFSETQ. This CDR3 contains 15 residues. The V and J ends lost 0 bases and 3 bases, in that order; junction bases with no gene match: 4.

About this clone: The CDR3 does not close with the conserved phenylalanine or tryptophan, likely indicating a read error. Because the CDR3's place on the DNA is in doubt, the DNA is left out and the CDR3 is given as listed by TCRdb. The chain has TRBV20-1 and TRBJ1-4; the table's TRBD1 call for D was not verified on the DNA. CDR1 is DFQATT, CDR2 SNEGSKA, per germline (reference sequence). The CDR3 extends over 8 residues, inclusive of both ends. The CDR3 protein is CSARGCLT.

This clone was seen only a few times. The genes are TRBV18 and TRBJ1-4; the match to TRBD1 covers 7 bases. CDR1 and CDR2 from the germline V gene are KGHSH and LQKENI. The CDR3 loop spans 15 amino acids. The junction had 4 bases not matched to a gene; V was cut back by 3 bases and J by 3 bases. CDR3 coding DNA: TGTGCCAGCTCACCGTCCGGGACAGCTAATGAAAAACTGTTTTTT. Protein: CASSPSGTANEKLFF.

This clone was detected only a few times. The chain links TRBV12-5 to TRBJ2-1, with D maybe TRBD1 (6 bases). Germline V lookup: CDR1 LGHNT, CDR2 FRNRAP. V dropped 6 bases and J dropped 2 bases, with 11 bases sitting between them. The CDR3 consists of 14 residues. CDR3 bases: TGTGCTAGTGGCCAGGACAGTCCCTACAATGAGCAGTTCTTC. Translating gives CASGQDSPYNEQFF.

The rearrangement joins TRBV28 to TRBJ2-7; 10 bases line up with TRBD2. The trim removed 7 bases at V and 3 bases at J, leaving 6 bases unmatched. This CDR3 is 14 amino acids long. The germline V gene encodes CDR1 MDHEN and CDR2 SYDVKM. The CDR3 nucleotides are TGTGCCAGCACTGGGGCTAGCGGGAGCTACGAGCAGTACTTC. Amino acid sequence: CASTGASGSYEQYF.

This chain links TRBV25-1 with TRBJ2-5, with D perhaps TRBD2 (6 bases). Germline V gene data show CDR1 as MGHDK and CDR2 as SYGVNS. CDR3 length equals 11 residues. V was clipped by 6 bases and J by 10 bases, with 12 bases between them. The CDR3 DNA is TGTGCCAGCAGGACCGGGGGTGACCAGTACTTC. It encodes CASRTGGDQYF.

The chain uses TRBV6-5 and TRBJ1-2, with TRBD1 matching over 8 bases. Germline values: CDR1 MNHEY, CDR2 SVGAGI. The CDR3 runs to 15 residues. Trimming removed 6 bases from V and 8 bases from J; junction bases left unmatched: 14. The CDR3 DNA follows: TGTGCCAGCAGACGAAGACAGGGGAGGAGTATGGGCTACACCTTC. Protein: CASRRRQGRSMGYTF.

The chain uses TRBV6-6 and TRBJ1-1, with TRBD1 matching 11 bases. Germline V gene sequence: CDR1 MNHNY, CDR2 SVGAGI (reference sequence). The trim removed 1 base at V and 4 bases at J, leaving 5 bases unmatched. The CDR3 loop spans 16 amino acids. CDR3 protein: CASSYLPGQGGTEAFF. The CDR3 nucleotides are TGTGCCAGCAGTTACTTACCGGGACAGGGGGGCACTGAAGCTTTCTTT.

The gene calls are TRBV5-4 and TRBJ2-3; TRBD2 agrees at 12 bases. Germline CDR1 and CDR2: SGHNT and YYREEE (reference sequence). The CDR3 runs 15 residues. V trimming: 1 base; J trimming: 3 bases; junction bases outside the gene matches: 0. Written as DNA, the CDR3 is TGTGCCAGCAGCTTGCTAGCGGGGGGGACAGATACGCAGTATTTT. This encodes CASSLLAGGTDTQYF.

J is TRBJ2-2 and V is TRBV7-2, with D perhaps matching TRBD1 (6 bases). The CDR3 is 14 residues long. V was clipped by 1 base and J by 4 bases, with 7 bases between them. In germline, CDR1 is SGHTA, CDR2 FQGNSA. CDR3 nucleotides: TGTGCCAGCAGCTTAGAAGGGGGCACCGGGGAGCTGTTTTTT. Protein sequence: CASSLEGGTGELFF. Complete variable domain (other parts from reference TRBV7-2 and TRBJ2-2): GAGVSQSPSNKVTEKGKDVELRCDPISGHTALYWYRQSLGQGLEFLIYFQGNSAPDKSGLPSDRFSAERTGGSVSTLTIQRTQQEDSAVYLCASSLEGGTGELFFGEGSRLTVL.

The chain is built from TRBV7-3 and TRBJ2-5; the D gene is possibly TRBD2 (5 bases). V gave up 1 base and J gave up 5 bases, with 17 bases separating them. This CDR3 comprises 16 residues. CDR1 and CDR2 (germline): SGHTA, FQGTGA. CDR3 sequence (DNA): TGTGCCAGCAGCTTAAGGAGACTATCGGGAAGCGAGACCCAGTACTTC. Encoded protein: CASSLRRLSGSETQYF.

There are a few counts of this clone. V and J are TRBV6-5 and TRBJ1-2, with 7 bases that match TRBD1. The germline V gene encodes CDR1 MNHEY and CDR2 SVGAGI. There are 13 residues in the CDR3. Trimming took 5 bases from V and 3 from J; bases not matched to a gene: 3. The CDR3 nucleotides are TGTGCCAGCAGTCAAGGGGGCTACTATGGCTACACCTTC. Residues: CASSQGGYYGYTF.

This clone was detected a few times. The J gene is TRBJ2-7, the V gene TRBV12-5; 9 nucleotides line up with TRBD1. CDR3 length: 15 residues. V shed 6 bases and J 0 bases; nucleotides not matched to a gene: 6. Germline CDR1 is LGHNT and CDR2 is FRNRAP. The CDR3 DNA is TGTGCTAGTGGCAACCGGGACAGGGTCTCCTACGAGCAGTACTTC. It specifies CASGNRDRVSYEQYF.

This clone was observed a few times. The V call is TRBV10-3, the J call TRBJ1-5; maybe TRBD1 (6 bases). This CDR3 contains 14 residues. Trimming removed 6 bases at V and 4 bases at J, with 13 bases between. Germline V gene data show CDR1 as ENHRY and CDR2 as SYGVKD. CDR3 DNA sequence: TGTGCCATCAGCGACCGGGACAAAAATCAGCCCCAGCATTTT. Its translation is CAISDRDKNQPQHF.

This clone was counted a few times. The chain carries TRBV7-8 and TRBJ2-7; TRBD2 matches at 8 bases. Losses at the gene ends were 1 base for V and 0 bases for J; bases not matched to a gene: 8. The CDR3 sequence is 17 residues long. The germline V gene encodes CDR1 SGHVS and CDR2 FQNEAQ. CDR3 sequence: CASSLGALAGHSYEQYF. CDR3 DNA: TGTGCCAGCAGCTTAGGGGCCTTAGCGGGACACTCCTACGAGCAGTACTTC.

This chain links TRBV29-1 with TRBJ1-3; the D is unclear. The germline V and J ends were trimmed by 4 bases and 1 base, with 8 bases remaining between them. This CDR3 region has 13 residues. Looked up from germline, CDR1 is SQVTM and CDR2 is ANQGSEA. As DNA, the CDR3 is TGCAGCGTTGTTATGAGTTCTGGAAACACCATATATTTT. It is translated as CSVVMSSGNTIYF.

CDR3 amino acids: CASSQDVEGGIQETQYF. CDR3 nucleotide sequence: TGTGCCAGCAGCCAAGATGTCGAGGGAGGGATCCAAGAGACCCAGTACTTC. V and J are TRBV4-2 and TRBJ2-5; 7 bases agree with TRBD2. The CDR3 contains 17 residues. V lost 0 bases and J lost 1; bases outside the gene matches: 8. Germline assignment: CDR1 LGHNA and CDR2 YNFKEQ.